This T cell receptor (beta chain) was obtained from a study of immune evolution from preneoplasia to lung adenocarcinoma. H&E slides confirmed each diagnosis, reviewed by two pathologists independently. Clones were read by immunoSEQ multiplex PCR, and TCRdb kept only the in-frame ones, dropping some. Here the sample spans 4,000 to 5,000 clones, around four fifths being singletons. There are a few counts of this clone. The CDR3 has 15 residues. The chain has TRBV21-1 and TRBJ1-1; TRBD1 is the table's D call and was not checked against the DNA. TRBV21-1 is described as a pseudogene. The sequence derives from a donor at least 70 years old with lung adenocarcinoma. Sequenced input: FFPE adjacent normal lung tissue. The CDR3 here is CASSNPGQTNTEAFF. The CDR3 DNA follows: TGTGCCAGCAGCAATCCGGGACAGACTAACACTGAAGCTTTCTTT.